This TCR beta chain was sequenced during a study of T cells in Graves' hyperthyroidism and ophthalmopathy (dated by TCRdb to the late 2010s). Background on the whole study: Peripheral blood samples were taken at initial diagnosis, before any treatment was given. Whether ophthalmopathy could be predicted prospectively was tested in an independent validation cohort made up of under 20 hyperthyroidism patients plus 17 patients who later progressed to ophthalmopathy. In addition, the study compared T-cell repertoires in thyroid tissue and in blood from several Graves' hyperthyroidism patients. To identify TCR V-J signatures that set the groups apart, the researchers used a discovery cohort of 90 to 100 patients, made up of under 45 with Graves' ophthalmopathy and approximately 57 with stable Graves' hyperthyroidism. TCR Vbeta CDR3 sequencing of roughly 140 peripheral blood samples (43 ophthalmopathy, 75 to 80 hyperthyroidism and about 17 progressor patients) is reported in the paper. The approximately 100 discovery patients were randomly split 7:3 into training and test sets. After blood sampling, hyperthyroidism patients were treated with methimazole at a starting dose of 30 mg daily, and ophthalmopathy patients were treated with high-dose intravenous methylprednisolone. Broader findings and caveats from the paper: Sample size was not statistically predetermined, and blinding of investigators to group allocation was not performed. Blood samples also contained most of the expanded thyroid clonotypes (frequency above 0.001), which suggests that blood repertoires may reflect thyroid immune responses. A 13 V-J signature model separated ophthalmopathy from stable hyperthyroidism, with over 85% sensitivity and 81.08% specificity in cross-validation and 80%/75% in testing. In validation, the model predicted progression to ophthalmopathy with roughly 66% sensitivity and approximately 78% specificity, a median of 6.5 months before onset.

Ophthalmopathy patients had moderately to severely active disease, Clinical Activity Score of at least 3, NOSPECS grade of at least 4, and duration under 3 months. Exclusion was applied to patients with uncontrolled infections, other autoimmune diseases, pregnancy or lactation. Diagnoses were established on the basis of clinical symptoms, serum thyroxine and TRAb, thyroid ultrasound, and orbital computed tomography. Ficoll-Paque density gradient centrifugation was used to isolate PBMCs from under 11 ml of fresh peripheral blood. Total RNA was extracted using Trizol reagent, and RNA quality was assessed on an Agilent 2100 Bioanalyzer. Comment on this clonotype: Its antigen remains unidentified. A clone one base away is much larger, so this may be a read error.

Amplification of TCR beta CDR3 regions was carried out from RNA transcripts. The first round of RT-PCR for the TCR CDR3 was performed with the HTBI primer set and the Qiagen OneStep RT-PCR kit. A second multiplex PCR round built the libraries, followed by size selection and purification. The libraries were sequenced on an Illumina HiSeq2000 using paired-end 100 bp reads. As for the original processing: Raw data were processed with SOAPnuke, discarding reads with adapters, uncalled bases, mean Phred below 15, or no exact constant-primer or identifier match. COPE v1.2.5 was used to merge high-quality paired reads, and clonotypes were defined as unique nucleotide sequences. MiTCR v1.1 was used to align clonotypes to the IMGT TRBV, TRBD and TRBJ reference segments. The analysis was restricted to V-J combinations with a frequency above 0.0001, which together covered 99.2% of the repertoires. A TCS score was defined as the ratio of F50 (clonal expansion) to E x V (chaos), with BLOSUM62-based TCRdist applied between CDR3 peptides within each V-J. Welch's t-statistics and random forest reduced approximately 520 V-J features to about 13, which were used in a naive Bayes classifier (R e1071). TCRdb handled the public reads itself, with Q25 trimming in fastp and clone calling in MiXCR, and kept productive beta chains. Entries that share a CDR3 protein sequence are merged under the most common genes and DNA. The V and J calls and clone size are TCRdb's, not the authors'. The sample includes a few hundred thousand distinct CDR3 sequences, with around 15% observed a single time. 25% to 30% of the sample rests with the top ten.

The CDR3 holds 16 amino acids from the cysteine to the phenylalanine. Only the CDR3 region is kept as DNA, spanning 48 bases read in frame from base 1. V ends up 6 bases short and J 0 bases short, with an unmatched junction base count of 9. This clonotype was obtained from a woman in her twenties or thirties with Graves' ophthalmopathy. Here the chain combines TRBV12-3 or TRBV12-4 and TRBJ1-1, and 8 junction bases match TRBD1. The sequenced material came from blood. In nucleotides, the sequence is TGTGCCAGCAGGCCTGTTCGACAGGGGTTGAACACTGAAGCTTTCTTT. Translated, this is CASRPVRQGLNTEAFF.